The 23 T cell receptor beta chains listed next were all sequenced from one sample in a study of cytomegalovirus exposure and HLA in healthy donors (dated by TCRdb to 2017 to 2019). Libraries came from the immunoSEQ multiplex PCR assay. TCRdb's version of the immuneACCESS table is confined to in-frame rearrangements and falls short of the full clone set. An unresolved V gene accounts for under half of the shortfall where checked; the remainder is of unknown origin. For this sample there are 200,000 to 300,000 clones; about 86% appear just once. The top ten hold 1% to 1.5% of the sample. Sequencing was done on a sample of PBMCs. The source is a woman aged 30 to 39 in good health and CMV-seropositive.

This chain connects TRBV29-1 to TRBJ1-1; maybe TRBD1 (5 bases). The CDR3 sequence is 11 residues long. Germline lookup yields CDR1 SQVTM and CDR2 ANQGSEA. V was trimmed by 1 base and J by 11 bases, leaving 11 bases between them. The CDR3 sequence: CSVEGGEVAFF. In DNA form, the CDR3 reads TGCAGCGTTGAAGGGGGCGAGGTCGCTTTCTTT.

V usage is TRBV11-3 and J usage is TRBJ2-3; 15 bases agree with TRBD2. Germline V lookup: CDR1 SGHNT, CDR2 YENEEA. V lost 4 bases and J lost 4; bases outside the gene matches: 3. CDR3 length: 16 amino acids. The CDR3 nucleotides read TGTGCCAGCAGCTCCGGACTAGCGGGAGGGGCAGATACGCAGTATTTT. It codes for CASSSGLAGGADTQYF. Full variable domain (missing parts from reference TRBV11-3 and TRBJ2-3): EAGVVQSPRYKIIEKKQPVAFWCNPISGHNTLYWYLQNLGQGPELLIRYENEEAVDDSQLPKDRFSAERLKGVDSTLKIQPAELGDSAVYLCASSSGLAGGADTQYFGPGTRLTVL.

V usage is TRBV19 and J usage is TRBJ1-2, with 7 bases fitting TRBD1. With V trimmed by 7 bases and J by 3 bases, 5 bases remained unmatched. The CDR3 is made up of 13 amino acids. Germline loops: CDR1 LNHDA, CDR2 SQIVND (reference sequence). In DNA, the CDR3 is TGTGCCAGTATCCAGACAGGGCACTATGGCTACACCTTC. This encodes CASIQTGHYGYTF. Full variable domain (rest looked up from reference TRBV19 and TRBJ1-2): DGGITQSPKYLFRKEGQNVTLSCEQNLNHDAMYWYRQDPGQGLRLIYYSQIVNDFQKGDIAEGYSVSREKKESFPLTVTSAQKNPTAFYLCASIQTGHYGYTFGSGTRLTVV.

This clone was seen at least ten times. The chain has TRBV4-2 and TRBJ2-6, with D maybe TRBD1 (6 bases). The CDR3 contains 18 residues. Germline CDR1 and CDR2: LGHNA and YNFKEQ. V was trimmed by 1 base and J by 0 bases, leaving 13 bases between them. DNA of the CDR3: TGTGCCAGCAGCCAAGGCCGGGACACCGTCTCTGGGGCCAACGTCCTGACTTTC. Its protein is CASSQGRDTVSGANVLTF.

This chain connects TRBV29-1 to TRBJ2-7; D is unclear. Germline V gives CDR1 SQVTM, CDR2 ANQGSEA. Trimming shortened V by 5 bases and J by 5 bases, and 10 bases separated the two germline ends. The CDR3 length is 11 residues. The DNA for the CDR3 is TGCAGCGTTCTGGATGAGGACGAGCAGTACTTC. It translates to CSVLDEDEQYF.

The chain employs TRBV18 and TRBJ1-5; 8 positions match TRBD1. The CDR3 has 13 amino acids. Germline-derived CDR1 and CDR2 are KGHSH and LQKENI. Unmatched junction bases numbered 3, after V lost 4 bases and J lost 7 bases. As DNA, the CDR3 is TGTGCCAGCTCACAGGGACAGGAGCAGCCCCAGCATTTT. Its translation is CASSQGQEQPQHF.

This chain links TRBV6-5 with TRBJ1-2, with D possibly matching TRBD1 (5 bases). V was shortened by 6 bases and J by 4 bases, with 12 bases between the two germline ends. The CDR3 contains 13 residues. CDR1 and CDR2 from the germline V gene are MNHEY and SVGAGI. The CDR3 sequence: CASSLREGYGYTF. In nucleotides, the CDR3 is TGTGCCAGCAGCCTCAGGGAAGGCTATGGCTACACCTTC.

The rearrangement joins TRBV18 to TRBJ2-5, with a possible D match to TRBD2 (5 bases). V lost 4 bases, J lost 5 bases, and 11 bases lay in between. This CDR3 comprises 13 residues. Germline CDR1 and CDR2: KGHSH and LQKENI. CDR3 sequence: CASSREGWETQYF. The CDR3 nucleotides read TGTGCCAGCTCACGTGAGGGCTGGGAGACCCAGTACTTC.

Worth noting for this clone: At the DNA level, this CDR3 is encoded by other sequences in the same sample as well. The V gene is TRBV7-9, the J gene TRBJ1-2; the D gene is possibly TRBD1 (5 bases). The CDR3 runs 14 residues. Trimming took 1 base from V and 3 from J, leaving 9 bases between them. CDR1 is SEHNR and CDR2 is FQNEAQ in the germline V gene (reference sequence). The CDR3 here is CASSLVGGDYGYTF. CDR3 sequence (DNA): TGTGCCAGCAGCTTAGTGGGGGGTGACTATGGCTACACCTTC.

The genes are TRBV19 and TRBJ2-1; 7 bases are a match to TRBD2. From germline, CDR1 is LNHDA and CDR2 SQIVND (reference sequence). The CDR3 loop spans 15 amino acids. With V trimmed by 1 base and J by 2 bases, 2 bases remained unmatched. Here the CDR3 reads CASSIAAGAYNEQFF. As DNA, the CDR3 is TGTGCCAGTAGTATAGCGGCGGGAGCCTACAATGAGCAGTTCTTC.

V is TRBV10-2 and J is TRBJ2-1, with 11 bases lining up with TRBD2. Per germline, CDR1 WSHSY and CDR2 SAAADI. The CDR3 totals 14 residues. Unmatched junction bases numbered 5, after V lost 6 bases and J lost 7 bases. The CDR3: CASRVAGGQNEQFF. CDR3 nucleotide sequence: TGCGCCAGCAGGGTAGCGGGAGGGCAGAATGAGCAGTTCTTC.

V usage is TRBV19 and J usage is TRBJ2-7, with D possibly being TRBD2 (6 bases). CDR3 size: 13 residues. CDR1 is LNHDA and CDR2 is SQIVND in the germline V gene (reference sequence). V shed 5 bases and J shed 3 bases, with 11 bases lying between them. In DNA form, the CDR3 reads TGTGCCAGTAGTGAGAGGGGAGGCTACGAGCAGTACTTC. Amino acids: CASSERGGYEQYF.

V usage is TRBV4-1 and J usage is TRBJ2-7; D unclear. The CDR3 runs to 15 residues. From germline, CDR1 is MGHRA and CDR2 YSYEKL. The V gene lost 3 bases and the J gene lost 5 bases, with 17 bases spanning the gap. The CDR3 loop is CASSQILMGTNEQYF. In nucleotides, the CDR3 is TGCGCCAGCAGCCAGATCCTTATGGGCACGAACGAGCAGTACTTC.

This clone was recorded only once. The chain combines TRBV9 with TRBJ2-7; 9 bases fit TRBD1. Germline CDR1 SGDLS, CDR2 YYNGEE. Trimming at V came to 3 bases and at J to 7 bases, leaving 11 bases not matched to a gene. CDR3 length equals 15 residues. The CDR3 nucleotides read TGTGCCAGCAGCGCCGCCGGGACAGGGAACCTAGAGCAGTACTTC. Its protein product is CASSAAGTGNLEQYF.

CDR3: CSVHTGETNYGYTF. The CDR3 coding sequence is TGCAGCGTTCATACAGGGGAAACTAACTATGGCTACACCTTC. The rearrangement uses TRBV29-1 and TRBJ1-2; 7 bases are shared with TRBD1. The CDR3 runs to 14 residues. V lost 5 bases and J lost 0; bases outside the gene matches: 6. From germline, CDR1 is SQVTM and CDR2 ANQGSEA.

This rearrangement joins TRBV2 to TRBJ2-1; 12 nucleotides align to TRBD2. The CDR3 is made up of 15 amino acids. J gave up 12 bases and V 8 bases, and 14 bases lay outside the gene matches. The germline V gene encodes CDR1 SNHLY and CDR2 FYNNEI. CDR3 coding DNA: TGTGCCAGCCAACCCGGGACTAGCGGGTTGGAAAGGCAGTTCTTC. Translating gives CASQPGTSGLERQFF.

V gene TRBV6-1 combines with J gene TRBJ2-7, with 7 nucleotides matching TRBD1. With 6 bases clipped from V and 2 bases from J, the junction kept 4 bases outside the gene matches. This CDR3 is 13 amino acids long. The germline CDR1 and CDR2 sequences are MNHNS and SASEGT. The CDR3 DNA is TGTGCCAGCAGCCGGGACAGAGCCTACGAGCAGTACTTC. It encodes CASSRDRAYEQYF.

The chain carries TRBV5-6 and TRBJ2-7; TRBD2 agrees at 9 bases. The CDR3 sequence is 14 residues long. V was clipped by 7 bases and J by 2 bases; unmatched bases: 7. CDR1 is SGHDT and CDR2 is YYEEEE in the germline V gene. The DNA of the CDR3 is TGTGCCAGCCACTCGACTAGCGGTGCCTACGAGCAGTACTTC. Translation gives CASHSTSGAYEQYF.

This clone was picked up a small number of times. The chain combines TRBV19 with TRBJ1-5, with unresolved D. Germline lookup yields CDR1 LNHDA and CDR2 SQIVND (reference sequence). This CDR3 spans 12 amino acids. V lost 9 bases and J 5 bases, leaving 11 bases between the germline ends. This CDR3 is CASQEDYQPQHF. The CDR3 DNA is TGTGCCAGCCAAGAGGACTATCAGCCCCAGCATTTT.

The chain has TRBV2 and TRBJ2-5, with 9 bases fitting TRBD2. V shed 6 bases, J shed 6 bases, and the junction held 8 bases outside the gene matches. This CDR3 has 14 amino acids. Germline CDR1 reads SNHLY; CDR2 reads FYNNEI. CDR3: CASRAGTSNKTQYF. In nucleotides, the CDR3 is TGTGCCAGCAGGGCCGGGACTAGCAACAAGACCCAGTACTTC.

This sequence joins TRBV11-1 and TRBJ1-5, with D unresolved. The CDR3 covers 13 residues. Germline V gene data show CDR1 as SGHAT and CDR2 as FQDESV (reference sequence). V was clipped by 1 base and J by 5 bases, with 6 bases between them. The CDR3 protein is CASSLGRDQPQHF. CDR3 nucleotide sequence: TGTGCCAGCAGCTTAGGTCGGGATCAGCCCCAGCATTTT.

The chain joins TRBV11-3 to TRBJ1-2, with 12 bases identical to TRBD1. Trimming removed 4 bases from V and 4 bases from J; junction bases left unmatched: 4. Germline V gene sequence: CDR1 SGHNT, CDR2 YENEEA. The CDR3 spans 15 residues. The CDR3 spells CASSWPGQGAYGYTF. DNA of the CDR3: TGTGCCAGCAGCTGGCCGGGACAGGGGGCCTATGGCTACACCTTC.

Only one count was recorded for this clone. The J gene is TRBJ2-7, the V gene TRBV28, with 10 nucleotides matching TRBD1. From germline, CDR1 is MDHEN and CDR2 SYDVKM. V lost 6 bases to trimming and J lost 3 bases; unmatched junction nucleotides: 5. CDR3 size: 14 residues. CDR3 coding DNA: TGTGCCAGCAGCTCCGGGACAGGGGACTACGAGCAGTACTTC. This gives the protein CASSSGTGDYEQYF.